The 21 T cell receptor beta chains below come from one sample, sequenced in a study of CD8 T cells in ankylosing spondylitis. TCRdb reprocessed the 5' RACE reads via MiXCR and lists one record per CDR3 protein. The sample lists 200,000 to 250,000 distinct CDR3 sequences; over 9.5% were seen once. The source material was blood, either unsorted or a sorted T cell fraction (not recorded which). Source of these receptors: a male donor with ankylosing spondylitis or in good health (not recorded which).

The V call is TRBV20-1, the J call TRBJ1-1; possibly TRBD1 for D (5 bases). This CDR3 spans 11 amino acids. V lost 6 bases to trimming and J lost 7 bases, with 12 bases between them. Germline CDR1 DFQATT, CDR2 SNEGSKA (reference sequence). CDR3 amino acids: CSAPKTDEAFF. In DNA form, the CDR3 reads TGCAGTGCCCCGAAGACAGATGAAGCTTTCTTT.

This clonotype was seen many times. V usage is TRBV5-1 and J usage is TRBJ2-3; D is unresolved. Germline values: CDR1 SGHRS, CDR2 YFSETQ. The germline V and J ends were trimmed by 3 bases and 2 bases, with 4 bases remaining between them. There are 12 residues in the CDR3. The CDR3 region has the DNA TGCGCCAGCAGCTACGACACAGATACGCAGTATTTT. Its translation is CASSYDTDTQYF.

A remark on this clonotype: A much larger clone differs from this one at a single base, so this may be a read error. The chain employs TRBV3-1 and TRBJ2-3; no clear D gene. CDR1 and CDR2 (germline): LGHDT, YNNKEL (reference sequence). V was shortened by 3 bases and J by 4 bases, with 8 bases between the two germline ends. The CDR3 extends over 13 amino acids. The CDR3 coding sequence is TGTGCCAGCAGCCAGACGGAGTCAGATACGCAGTATTTT. It encodes CASSQTESDTQYF.

In its sample, this clonotype was seen a few times. The chain combines TRBV5-1 with TRBJ2-1; the match to TRBD1 covers 7 bases. V trimming: 4 bases; J trimming: 0 bases; junction bases outside the gene matches: 4. The CDR3 contains 15 residues. The germline CDR1 and CDR2 sequences are SGHRS and YFSETQ. The CDR3 loop reads CASSGTAISYNEQFF. For the CDR3, the DNA is TGCGCCAGCAGCGGGACAGCTATCTCCTACAATGAGCAGTTCTTC. The full variable domain, rest sourced from reference TRBV5-1 and TRBJ2-1, is KAGVTQTPRYLIKTRGQQVTLSCSPISGHRSVSWYQQTPGQGLQFLFEYFSETQRNKGNFPGRFSGRQFSNSRSEMNVSTLELGDSALYLCASSGTAISYNEQFFGPGTRLTVL.

There are many counts of this clonotype. The V call is TRBV5-1, the J call TRBJ1-5; 7 positions agree with TRBD1. The V and J ends lost 5 bases and 5 bases, in that order; junction bases with no gene match: 7. The CDR3 loop spans 14 amino acids. Germline loops: CDR1 SGHRS, CDR2 YFSETQ. CDR3: CASSPQGTDQPQHF. CDR3 nucleotides: TGCGCCAGCAGTCCTCAGGGGACAGATCAGCCCCAGCATTTT.

A few counts support this clonotype. The chain is built from TRBV5-1 and TRBJ2-1, with a possible D match to TRBD2 (6 bases). V was trimmed by 4 bases and J by 13 bases, leaving 15 bases between them. CDR3 size: 12 residues. The germline V gene encodes CDR1 SGHRS and CDR2 YFSETQ. The CDR3 is CASSPGLIQQFF. The CDR3 DNA reads TGCGCCAGCAGCCCGGGACTGATCCAACAGTTCTTC.

This clonotype was picked up many times. The chain uses TRBV5-1 and TRBJ1-1; D uncertain. Per germline, CDR1 SGHRS and CDR2 YFSETQ. V lost 0 bases and J lost 1, with 7 bases in between. This CDR3 is 14 amino acids long. CDR3 sequence reads: CASSLGRQNTEAFF. CDR3 in DNA: TGCGCCAGCAGCTTGGGACGGCAGAACACTGAAGCTTTCTTT.

This clonotype was counted at least ten times. V is TRBV12-3 or TRBV12-4 and J is TRBJ1-2, with TRBD1 matching 8 bases. The V gene end was trimmed by 6 bases and the J gene end by 4 bases; junction bases not matched to a gene: 7. The CDR3 contains 14 residues. CDR3 loop: CASSPGQEVYGYTF. For the CDR3, the DNA is TGTGCCAGCAGCCCGGGACAGGAGGTCTATGGCTACACCTTC.

This clonotype was recorded once. Possible read error: a much larger clone is one base away. V and J are TRBV5-1 and TRBJ2-1; D perhaps matches TRBD1 (7 bases). Trimming left V 7 bases short and J 8 bases short, with 16 bases between. The CDR3 loop spans 13 amino acids. Germline CDR1 is SGHRS and CDR2 is YFSETQ. In nucleotides, the CDR3 is TGCGCCAGCGGCAGGGGGGTTATAGATGAGCAGTTCTTC. It specifies CASGRGVIDEQFF.

The rearrangement uses TRBV30 and TRBJ1-5; no definite D call. Germline CDR1 GTSNPN, CDR2 SVGIG (reference sequence). V was pared by 1 base and J by 6 bases, with 10 bases between. This CDR3 is built from 13 residues. This chain's CDR3 is CAWSGGGSQPQHF. Here the CDR3 DNA reads TGTGCCTGGAGTGGGGGAGGGAGTCAGCCCCAGCATTTT.

This clonotype occurred many times. This chain links TRBV20-1 with TRBJ1-4; a possible D gene is TRBD1 (6 bases). Deletions cut 2 bases from V and 8 bases from J, with 18 bases between. The CDR3 loop spans 15 amino acids. Germline CDR1 is DFQATT and CDR2 is SNEGSKA (reference sequence). CDR3 region: CSARPDRSPGEKLFF. The CDR3 region has the DNA TGCAGTGCTAGACCAGACAGGTCACCGGGGGAAAAACTGTTTTTT.

There are many counts of this clonotype. The gene calls are TRBV7-2 and TRBJ2-2; 8 nucleotides agree with TRBD2. Germline values: CDR1 SGHTA, CDR2 FQGNSA. J lost 1 base, V lost 4 bases, and 8 bases had no gene match. CDR3 size: 17 residues. CDR3 residues: CASSSIPLAGNTGELFF. Written as DNA, the CDR3 is TGTGCCAGCAGCTCGATACCTCTAGCGGGGAACACCGGGGAGCTGTTTTTT. The variable domain in full, completed from reference TRBV7-2 and TRBJ2-2, reads GAGVSQSPSNKVTEKGKDVELRCDPISGHTALYWYRQSLGQGLEFLIYFQGNSAPDKSGLPSDRFSAERTGGSVSTLTIQRTQQEDSAVYLCASSSIPLAGNTGELFFGEGSRLTVL.

This clonotype was recorded at least ten times. This chain connects TRBV7-2 to TRBJ2-2; the D call may be TRBD1 or TRBD2 (6 bases each). V was clipped by 2 bases and J by 0 bases, with 10 bases between them. Germline V CDR1 and CDR2: SGHTA, FQGNSA. The CDR3 loop spans 16 amino acids. In DNA form, the CDR3 reads TGTGCCAGCAGCTTACGGGGGCCCTCGAACACCGGGGAGCTGTTTTTT. Translating it yields CASSLRGPSNTGELFF.

CDR3 bases: TGCAGTGCTAGAGTCCCCAGGGTGGGGGGAGAGACCCAGTACTTC. Amino acids: CSARVPRVGGETQYF. The V call is TRBV20-1, the J call TRBJ2-5, with TRBD2 as a possible D gene (6 bases). CDR1 is DFQATT, CDR2 SNEGSKA, per germline (reference sequence). This CDR3 comprises 15 residues. V shed 1 base and J shed 4 bases, with 16 bases lying between them.

This clonotype has a count of ten or more. The V and J genes are TRBV12-3 or TRBV12-4 and TRBJ1-5, with 8 positions matching TRBD1. The length of the CDR3 is 15 residues. Trimming cost V 4 bases and J 6 bases; bases outside gene matches: 8. The CDR3 protein is CASSSPGQGSQPQHF. The CDR3 bases are TGTGCCAGCAGTTCACCCGGACAGGGCAGTCAGCCCCAGCATTTT.

This clonotype has just one count. V gene TRBV18 combines with J gene TRBJ2-7; D gene uncertain. Germline lookup yields CDR1 KGHSH and CDR2 LQKENI. Trimming pared 3 bases from V and 3 bases from J, leaving 12 bases between. The CDR3 is made up of 14 amino acids. CDR3 bases: TGTGCCAGCTCACCCATCGGGTTGGGCTACGAGCAGTACTTC. Amino acid sequence: CASSPIGLGYEQYF.

A few counts support this clonotype. This sequence joins TRBV12-3 or TRBV12-4 and TRBJ1-5, with D tentatively TRBD1 (6 bases). The length of the CDR3 is 15 residues. Trimming stripped 3 bases from V and 3 bases from J, with 12 bases between. The CDR3 DNA follows: TGTGCCAGCAGTTTCATGCGGGGGGCCAATCAGCCCCAGCATTTT. The encoded protein is CASSFMRGANQPQHF.

In its sample, this clonotype was seen many times. The rearrangement links TRBV28 to TRBJ2-6; D gene ambiguous. Germline CDR1 reads MDHEN; CDR2 reads SYDVKM. Trimming pared 7 bases from V and 11 bases from J, leaving 18 bases between. The CDR3 has 14 residues. DNA for the CDR3: TGTGCCAGCAAAGGACCCGACTGGTCCGACGTCCTGACTTTC. Its translation: CASKGPDWSDVLTF.

At least ten counts were recorded for this clonotype. The chain uses TRBV10-3 and TRBJ2-5; 9 nucleotides align to TRBD1. The CDR3 contains 12 residues. The V and J ends lost 10 bases and 3 bases, in that order; junction bases with no gene match: 3. CDR1 is ENHRY, CDR2 SYGVKD, per germline. DNA of the CDR3: TGTGCCACCTGGACAGGGGAAGAGACCCAGTACTTC. This gives the protein CATWTGEETQYF.

This clonotype came up many times. The V call is TRBV6-2 or TRBV6-3, the J call TRBJ2-1, with D uncertain. The V gene's germline CDR1 is MNHEY and CDR2 SVGEGT. Between the trimmed V and J ends, which lost 2 bases and 9 bases, there was a span of 14 bases. The CDR3 is made up of 14 amino acids. The CDR3 nucleotides are TGTGCCAGCAGTTACGGAGCTCTCGTGGGTGAGCAGTTCTTC. Its translation is CASSYGALVGEQFF.

A few counts support this clonotype. The chain has TRBV9 and TRBJ2-5; 8 bases agree with TRBD2. The CDR3 has 13 residues. The trim removed 3 bases at V and 11 bases at J, leaving 9 bases unmatched. Germline CDR1 reads SGDLS; CDR2 reads YYNGEE. In DNA, the CDR3 is TGTGCCAGCAGCGAGACTAGCGATGGGCCTCAGTACTTC. Its protein product is CASSETSDGPQYF.